A single sample is the source of the 12 T cell receptor beta chains below, sequenced in a study of vaccination and CD4 T cells after COVID-19. Cultured CD4+ T cell DNA underwent sequencing with the Oncomine TCR Beta short-read assay. TCRdb itself ran the PCR reads through MiXCR, one entry per CDR3 protein. The profile covers around 12,000 distinct CDR3 sequences, with roughly 31% appearing a single time and around a third taken by the ten largest. Treatment noted: roughly nine-day PBMC culture with coronavirus spike peptide pools or control peptides (ViraFEST assay). For these receptors, no antigen is known. Material: CD4+ T cells from blood, cultured in vitro, obtained before SARS-CoV-2 vaccination. Receptor source: a human donor who received a COVID-19 vaccine.

DNA for the CDR3: TGTGCCAGCAGCCCGGGGCAGGGGTCCTACAATGAGCAGTTCTTC. Translation: CASSPGQGSYNEQFF. V and J are TRBV5-6 and TRBJ2-1; the D gene is possibly TRBD1 (6 bases). Trimming removed 4 bases from V and 1 base from J, with 12 bases in between. The CDR3 runs to 15 residues. Germline V gene lookup returns CDR1 SGHDT and CDR2 YYEEEE.

A few counts support this clonotype. The chain couples TRBV20-1 to TRBJ1-6, with 9 bases aligning to TRBD1. There are 16 residues in the CDR3. The V and J ends lost 2 bases and 2 bases, in that order; junction bases with no gene match: 4. Germline values: CDR1 DFQATT, CDR2 SNEGSKA (reference sequence). The DNA for the CDR3 is TGCAGTGCTAGATCCGGGACAGGGACCTATAATTCACCCCTCCACTTT. Amino acid sequence: CSARSGTGTYNSPLHF.

The chain couples TRBV2 to TRBJ2-5; 8 bases map to TRBD1. The CDR3 has 15 amino acids. The germline CDR1 and CDR2 sequences are SNHLY and FYNNEI. V lost 6 bases and J lost 4; bases outside the gene matches: 10. CDR3 region: CASRDREWGGETQYF. CDR3 coding DNA: TGTGCCAGCAGGGACAGGGAATGGGGCGGAGAGACCCAGTACTTC.

This clonotype was observed a few times. This chain links TRBV20-1 with TRBJ1-5, with TRBD1 identical over 7 bases. The germline CDR1 and CDR2 sequences are DFQATT and SNEGSKA (reference sequence). J was trimmed by 3 bases and V by 5 bases; bases with no gene match: 7. This CDR3 has 14 residues. DNA for the CDR3: TGCAGTGCTCCTATGACAGGGTACAATCAGCCCCAGCATTTT. The encoded protein is CSAPMTGYNQPQHF.

V is TRBV12-3 or TRBV12-4 and J is TRBJ2-7; no firm D call. V lost 6 bases and J lost 0, with 12 bases in between. The CDR3 has 14 residues. CDR3 DNA: TGTGCCAGCAGAGACCACCCGAGCTCCTACGAGCAGTACTTC. This sequence encodes CASRDHPSSYEQYF.

This clonotype was picked up a small number of times. The chain uses TRBV24-1 and TRBJ1-5; TRBD1 matches 8 bases. The CDR3 has 15 amino acids. The V gene's germline CDR1 is KGHDR and CDR2 SFDVKD. Trimming at V came to 3 bases and at J to 2 bases, leaving 2 bases not matched to a gene. The CDR3 loop reads CATSDLGQGNQPQHF. The CDR3 DNA is TGTGCCACCAGTGATCTGGGACAGGGCAATCAGCCCCAGCATTTT.

A few counts support this clonotype. Germline is not matched at one junction end, which may reflect a read error. J is TRBJ1-6 and V is TRBV7-8; the D gene is possibly TRBD1 (6 bases). The CDR3 runs to 15 residues. The V gene's germline CDR1 is SGHVS and CDR2 FQNEAQ. CDR3 region: CASGLGGSRGSPLHF. The CDR3 region has the DNA TGTGCCAGCGGCTTAGGGGGGAGTCGGGGTTCACCCCTCCACTTT.

The chain couples TRBV7-9 to TRBJ1-1, with D tentatively TRBD1 (6 bases). Trimming removed 1 base from V and 5 bases from J, with 11 bases in between. Germline V gene data show CDR1 as SEHNR and CDR2 as FQNEAQ (reference sequence). The CDR3 extends over 14 amino acids. CDR3 amino acids: CASSLVGGTTEAFF. The CDR3 DNA follows: TGTGCCAGCAGCTTAGTTGGAGGGACAACTGAAGCTTTCTTT. Using reference TRBV7-9 and TRBJ1-1 for the parts outside the CDR3, the full variable domain is DTGVSQNPRHKITKRGQNVTFRCDPISEHNRLYWYRQTLGQGPEFLTYFQNEAQLEKSRLLSDRFSAERPKGSFSTLEIQRTEQGDSAMYLCASSLVGGTTEAFFGQGTRLTVV.

The sample holds a few counts of this clonotype. The chain recombines TRBV15 with TRBJ1-5, with D possibly TRBD1 on 5 matching bases. CDR3 length equals 15 residues. Germline values: CDR1 LNHNV, CDR2 YYDKDF (reference sequence). Trimming removed 1 base from V and 2 bases from J, with 9 bases in between. The CDR3 region is CATSRVTGGNQPQHF. The CDR3 nucleotides are TGTGCCACCAGCAGAGTTACGGGGGGCAATCAGCCCCAGCATTTT.

This clonotype has a handful of counts. The V call is TRBV12-3 or TRBV12-4, the J call TRBJ1-2; tentatively, D is TRBD1 (5 bases). The CDR3 is 14 amino acids. V gave up 4 bases and J gave up 3 bases, with 12 bases separating them. The CDR3 is CASSSDSGHYGYTF. Written as DNA, the CDR3 is TGTGCCAGCAGTTCTGACAGTGGGCACTATGGCTACACCTTC.

By share, this clonotype ranks as medium-sized (0.01 to 0.1%). V and J are TRBV11-3 and TRBJ2-1, with 9 bases matching TRBD2. From germline, CDR1 is SGHNT and CDR2 YENEEA. The V and J ends lost 5 bases and 0 bases, in that order; junction bases with no gene match: 2. CDR3 length equals 15 residues. In DNA form, the CDR3 reads TGTGCCAGCAGCCGCGGGAGGGTCTCCTACAATGAGCAGTTCTTC. Its protein is CASSRGRVSYNEQFF.

This rearrangement joins TRBV6-1 to TRBJ1-1, with D possibly TRBD1 on 5 matching bases. Germline CDR1 MNHNS, CDR2 SASEGT. The CDR3 covers 11 residues. V was cut by 6 bases and J by 7 bases, with 9 bases left in between. This chain's CDR3 is CASSRGLEAFF. The CDR3 region has the DNA TGTGCCAGCAGCCGGGGACTTGAAGCTTTCTTT.